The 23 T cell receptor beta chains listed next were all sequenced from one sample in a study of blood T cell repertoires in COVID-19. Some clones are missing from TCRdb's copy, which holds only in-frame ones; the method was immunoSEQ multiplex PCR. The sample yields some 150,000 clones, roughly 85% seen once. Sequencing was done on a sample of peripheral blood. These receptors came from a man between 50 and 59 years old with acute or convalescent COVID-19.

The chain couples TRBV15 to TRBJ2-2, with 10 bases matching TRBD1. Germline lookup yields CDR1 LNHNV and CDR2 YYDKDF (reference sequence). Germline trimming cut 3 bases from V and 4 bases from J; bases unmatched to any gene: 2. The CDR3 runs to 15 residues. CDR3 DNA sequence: TGTGCCACCAGCAGGGACAGGGGGGTCACCGGGGAGCTGTTTTTT. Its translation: CATSRDRGVTGELFF.

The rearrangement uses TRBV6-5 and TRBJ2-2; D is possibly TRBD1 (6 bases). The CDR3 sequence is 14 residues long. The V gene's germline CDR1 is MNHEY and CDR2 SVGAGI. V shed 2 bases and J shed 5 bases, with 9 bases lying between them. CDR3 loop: CASSYPQGTGELFF. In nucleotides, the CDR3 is TGTGCCAGCAGTTACCCACAGGGTACCGGGGAGCTGTTTTTT.

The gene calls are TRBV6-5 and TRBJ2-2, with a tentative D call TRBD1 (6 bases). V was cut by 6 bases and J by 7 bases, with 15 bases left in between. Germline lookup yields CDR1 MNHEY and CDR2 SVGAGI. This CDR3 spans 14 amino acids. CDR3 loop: CASRPNRAGGELFF. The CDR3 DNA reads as TGTGCCAGCAGACCCAACAGGGCAGGCGGGGAGCTGTTTTTT.

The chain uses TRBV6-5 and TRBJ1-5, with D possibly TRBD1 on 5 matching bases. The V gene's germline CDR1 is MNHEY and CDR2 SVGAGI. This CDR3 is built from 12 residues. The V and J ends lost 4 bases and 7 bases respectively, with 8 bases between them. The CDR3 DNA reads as TGTGCCAGCAGTTCAAACAGGCAGCCCCAGCATTTT. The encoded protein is CASSSNRQPQHF.

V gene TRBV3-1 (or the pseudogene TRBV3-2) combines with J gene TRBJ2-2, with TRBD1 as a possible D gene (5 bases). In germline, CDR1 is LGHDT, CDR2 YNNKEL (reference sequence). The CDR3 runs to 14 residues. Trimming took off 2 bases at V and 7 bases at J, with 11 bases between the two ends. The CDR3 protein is CASSQQGRDGELFF. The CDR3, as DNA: TGTGCCAGCAGCCAACAGGGTAGGGACGGGGAGCTGTTTTTT.

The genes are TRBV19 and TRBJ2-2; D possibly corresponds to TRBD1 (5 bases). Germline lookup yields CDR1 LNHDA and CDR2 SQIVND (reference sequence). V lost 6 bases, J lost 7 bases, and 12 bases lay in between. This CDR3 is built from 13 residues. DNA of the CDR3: TGTGCCAGTAGCTCCAGGGCCCTCGGGGAGCTGTTTTTT. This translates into CASSSRALGELFF.

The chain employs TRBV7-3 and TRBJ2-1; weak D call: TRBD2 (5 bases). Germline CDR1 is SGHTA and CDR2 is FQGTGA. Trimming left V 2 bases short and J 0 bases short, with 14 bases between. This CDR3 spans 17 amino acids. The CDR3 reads CASSLGIAYSSYNEQFF. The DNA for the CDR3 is TGTGCCAGCAGCTTAGGGATAGCGTATAGCTCCTACAATGAGCAGTTCTTC.

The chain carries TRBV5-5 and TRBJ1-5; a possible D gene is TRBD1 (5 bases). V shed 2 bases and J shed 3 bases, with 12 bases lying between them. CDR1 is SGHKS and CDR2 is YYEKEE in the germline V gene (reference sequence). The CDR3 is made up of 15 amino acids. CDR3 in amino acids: CASSFVSDTNQPQHF. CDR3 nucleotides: TGTGCCAGCAGCTTTGTATCGGACACCAATCAGCCCCAGCATTTT.

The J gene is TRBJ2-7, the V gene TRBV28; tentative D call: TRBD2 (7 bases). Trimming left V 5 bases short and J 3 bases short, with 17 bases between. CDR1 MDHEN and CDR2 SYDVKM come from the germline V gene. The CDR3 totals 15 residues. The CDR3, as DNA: TGTGCCAGCAGTACATTGGGGGGGCGGATCTACGAGCAGTACTTC. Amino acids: CASSTLGGRIYEQYF.

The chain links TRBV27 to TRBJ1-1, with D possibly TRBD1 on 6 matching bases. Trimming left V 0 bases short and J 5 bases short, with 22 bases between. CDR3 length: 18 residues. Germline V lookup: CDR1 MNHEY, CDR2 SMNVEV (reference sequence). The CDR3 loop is CASSLSGEGGRLWTEAFF. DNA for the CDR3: TGTGCCAGCAGTTTATCGGGGGAGGGGGGACGTTTGTGGACTGAAGCTTTCTTT.

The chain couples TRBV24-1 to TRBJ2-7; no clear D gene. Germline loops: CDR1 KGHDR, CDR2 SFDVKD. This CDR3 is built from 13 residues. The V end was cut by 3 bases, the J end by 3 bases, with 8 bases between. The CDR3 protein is CATSDAPNYEQYF. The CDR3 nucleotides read TGTGCCACCAGTGATGCGCCGAACTACGAGCAGTACTTC.

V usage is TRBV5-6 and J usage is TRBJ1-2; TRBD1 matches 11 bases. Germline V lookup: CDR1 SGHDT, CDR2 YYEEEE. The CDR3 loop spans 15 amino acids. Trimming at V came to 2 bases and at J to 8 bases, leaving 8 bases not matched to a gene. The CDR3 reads CASSFVRDRGKGYTF. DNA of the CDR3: TGTGCCAGCAGCTTTGTACGGGACAGGGGGAAAGGCTACACCTTC.

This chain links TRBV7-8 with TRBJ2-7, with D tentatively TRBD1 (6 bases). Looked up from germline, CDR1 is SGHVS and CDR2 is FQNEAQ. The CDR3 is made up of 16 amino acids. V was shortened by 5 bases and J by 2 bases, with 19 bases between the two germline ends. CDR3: CASSGHRARGTYEQYF. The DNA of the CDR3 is TGTGCCAGCAGCGGCCACAGGGCGAGGGGTACCTACGAGCAGTACTTC.

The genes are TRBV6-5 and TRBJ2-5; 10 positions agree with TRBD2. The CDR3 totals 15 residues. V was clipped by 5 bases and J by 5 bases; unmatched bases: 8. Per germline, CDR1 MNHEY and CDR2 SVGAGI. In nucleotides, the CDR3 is TGTGCCAGCAGTCACCAAGCGGGAGGGGGGGAGACCCAGTACTTC. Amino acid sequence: CASSHQAGGGETQYF.

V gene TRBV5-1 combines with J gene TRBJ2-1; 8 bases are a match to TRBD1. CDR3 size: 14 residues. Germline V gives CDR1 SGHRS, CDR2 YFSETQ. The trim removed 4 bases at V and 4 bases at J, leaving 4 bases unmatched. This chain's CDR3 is CASSPDREYNEQFF. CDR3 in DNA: TGCGCCAGCAGCCCGGACAGGGAATACAATGAGCAGTTCTTC.

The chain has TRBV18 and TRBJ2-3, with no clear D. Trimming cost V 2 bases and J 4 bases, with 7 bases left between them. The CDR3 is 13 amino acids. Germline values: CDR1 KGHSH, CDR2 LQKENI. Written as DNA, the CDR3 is TGTGCCAGCTCACCATTAAGAGCAGATACGCAGTATTTT. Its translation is CASSPLRADTQYF.

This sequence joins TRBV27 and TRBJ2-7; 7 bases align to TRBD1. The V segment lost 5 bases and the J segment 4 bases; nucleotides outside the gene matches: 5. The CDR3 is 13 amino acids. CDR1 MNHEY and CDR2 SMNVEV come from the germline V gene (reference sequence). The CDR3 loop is CASSLRQGYEQYF. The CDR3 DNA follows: TGTGCCAGCAGTCTCCGACAGGGATACGAGCAGTACTTC.

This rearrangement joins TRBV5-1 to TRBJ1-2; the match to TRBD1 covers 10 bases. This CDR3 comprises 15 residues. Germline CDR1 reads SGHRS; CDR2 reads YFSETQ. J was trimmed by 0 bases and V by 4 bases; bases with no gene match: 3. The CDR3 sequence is CASSLGQGANYGYTF. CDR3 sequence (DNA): TGCGCCAGCAGCCTCGGACAGGGGGCTAACTATGGCTACACCTTC.

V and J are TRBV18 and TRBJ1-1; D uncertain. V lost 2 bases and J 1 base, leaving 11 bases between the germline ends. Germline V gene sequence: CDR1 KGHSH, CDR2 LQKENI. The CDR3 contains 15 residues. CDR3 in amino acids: CASSPIDLTNTEAFF. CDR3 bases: TGTGCCAGCTCACCAATAGACTTGACGAACACTGAAGCTTTCTTT.

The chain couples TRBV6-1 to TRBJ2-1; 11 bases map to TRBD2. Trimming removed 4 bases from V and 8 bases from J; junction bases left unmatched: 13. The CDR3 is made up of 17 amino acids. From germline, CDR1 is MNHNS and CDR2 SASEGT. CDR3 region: CASSARPLAGGTHEQFF. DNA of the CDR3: TGTGCCAGCAGTGCCCGTCCCCTAGCGGGAGGCACGCATGAGCAGTTCTTC.

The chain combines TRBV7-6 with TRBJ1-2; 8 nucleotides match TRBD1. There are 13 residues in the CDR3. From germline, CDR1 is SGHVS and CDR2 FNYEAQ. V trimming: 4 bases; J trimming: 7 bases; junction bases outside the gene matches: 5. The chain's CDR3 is CASSSQGVGGYTF. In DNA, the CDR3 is TGTGCCAGCAGCTCACAGGGGGTTGGTGGCTACACCTTC.

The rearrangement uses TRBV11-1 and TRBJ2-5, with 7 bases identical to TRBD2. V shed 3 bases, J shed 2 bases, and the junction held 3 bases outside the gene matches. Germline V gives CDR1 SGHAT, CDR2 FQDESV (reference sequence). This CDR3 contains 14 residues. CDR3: CASSLPGGQETQYF. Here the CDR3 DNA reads TGTGCCAGCAGCTTGCCCGGGGGGCAAGAGACCCAGTACTTC.

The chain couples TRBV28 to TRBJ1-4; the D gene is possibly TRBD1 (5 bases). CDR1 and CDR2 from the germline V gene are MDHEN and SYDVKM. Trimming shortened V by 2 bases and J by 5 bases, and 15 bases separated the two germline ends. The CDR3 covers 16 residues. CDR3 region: CASSLSSGRGNEKLFF. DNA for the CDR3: TGTGCCAGCAGTTTAAGCTCGGGACGGGGGAATGAAAAACTGTTTTTT.